Below are 26 T cell receptor beta chains sequenced from a single sample in a study of follicular helper T cells after annual influenza vaccination. Using immunoSEQ multiplex PCR, the repertoire was profiled, and TCRdb retains in-frame clones only, with some absent. The sample has 13,000 to 15,000 clones, more than 65% seen once. Time point in this sample: 2015-2016 season, pre-vaccination. The material was CXCR5- memory CD4+ T cells sorted from blood, obtained on the day of influenza vaccination. Every receptor here comes from an adult who received the influenza vaccine.

The CDR3 DNA reads as TGTGCCAGCAGTTATGGTCCAGGAAACACCATATATTTT. Translated, it gives CASSYGPGNTIYF. The J gene is TRBJ1-3, the V gene TRBV6-6; D call uncertain. Germline V lookup: CDR1 MNHNY, CDR2 SVGAGI (reference sequence). This CDR3 has 13 residues. The V end was cut by 3 bases, the J end by 4 bases, with 7 bases between.

The rearrangement joins TRBV6-1 to TRBJ1-3, with D unclear. This CDR3 contains 13 residues. The V gene lost 8 bases and the J gene lost 4 bases, with 12 bases spanning the gap. Germline V gene lookup returns CDR1 MNHNS and CDR2 SASEGT. The CDR3 spells CASRLELGNTIYF. As DNA, the CDR3 is TGTGCCAGCCGATTAGAGTTGGGAAACACCATATATTTT.

This clone was observed a handful of times. The genes are TRBV27 and TRBJ1-5; D not resolved. The CDR3 is 16 amino acids. V shed 2 bases and J shed 2 bases, with 13 bases lying between them. Germline loops: CDR1 MNHEY, CDR2 SMNVEV (reference sequence). CDR3: CASSLGGGLGNQPQHF. The CDR3 DNA reads TGTGCCAGCAGTTTAGGAGGAGGACTGGGCAATCAGCCCCAGCATTTT.

The chain couples TRBV2 to TRBJ2-5; tentative D call: TRBD2 (5 bases). The CDR3 extends over 14 amino acids. CDR1 and CDR2 from the germline V gene are SNHLY and FYNNEI. Trimming removed 1 base at V and 7 bases at J, with 13 bases between. The chain's CDR3 is CASSEGGFEGTQYF. DNA of the CDR3: TGTGCCAGCAGTGAAGGGGGATTTGAGGGGACCCAGTACTTC.

The J gene is TRBJ2-1, the V gene TRBV5-1; TRBD1 matches at 9 bases. The CDR3 has 15 residues. Germline V lookup: CDR1 SGHRS, CDR2 YFSETQ. The ends lost 5 bases at V and 7 bases at J; junction bases unmatched: 10. The CDR3 DNA sequence: TGCGCCAGCAGAAAAACAGGGGGCGCGGGGAATGAGCAGTTCTTC. It yields the protein CASRKTGGAGNEQFF.

The V call is TRBV6-5, the J call TRBJ2-3; possibly TRBD2 for D (6 bases). The CDR3 is made up of 15 amino acids. V was trimmed by 5 bases and J by 0 bases, leaving 12 bases between them. CDR1 MNHEY and CDR2 SVGAGI come from the germline V gene. The CDR3 DNA sequence: TGTGCCAGCAGTCGGAGGGGCGTTAGCACAGATACGCAGTATTTT. Protein sequence: CASSRRGVSTDTQYF.

V is TRBV27 and J is TRBJ2-1, with 15 bases lining up with TRBD2. The CDR3 has 19 amino acids. V was clipped by 5 bases and J by 2 bases; unmatched bases: 10. The germline V gene encodes CDR1 MNHEY and CDR2 SMNVEV (reference sequence). CDR3 protein: CASSQPGLAGGNTYNEQFF. The CDR3 coding sequence is TGTGCCAGCAGTCAACCGGGACTAGCGGGGGGTAACACCTACAATGAGCAGTTCTTC.

This clone came up a few times. The genes are TRBV7-9 and TRBJ2-2, with 11 bases aligning to TRBD1. The V segment lost 5 bases and the J segment 6 bases; nucleotides outside the gene matches: 14. The CDR3 extends over 18 amino acids. CDR1 is SEHNR, CDR2 FQNEAQ, per germline (reference sequence). CDR3 nucleotide sequence: TGTGCCAGCAGCCCCCGGGACAGGGGGTCCGCTCTCGCCGGGGAGCTGTTTTTT. Translating it yields CASSPRDRGSALAGELFF.

The chain recombines TRBV2 with TRBJ1-4; D call uncertain. In germline, CDR1 is SNHLY, CDR2 FYNNEI. This CDR3 has 12 residues. The V end was cut by 6 bases, the J end by 12 bases, with 14 bases between. For the CDR3, the DNA is TGTGCCAGCAGGGCGACCGTTGGTGAACTGTTTTTT. Residues: CASRATVGELFF.

The gene calls are TRBV7-9 and TRBJ2-1, with 11 positions matching TRBD2. With V trimmed by 5 bases and J by 6 bases, 6 bases remained unmatched. The CDR3 has 15 residues. Germline loops: CDR1 SEHNR, CDR2 FQNEAQ (reference sequence). The CDR3, as DNA: TGTGCCAGCAGCCCTCGACTAGCGGGGACCAATGAGCAGTTCTTC. Translated: CASSPRLAGTNEQFF.

CDR3 in amino acids: CASSVLAGGLYEQYF. The CDR3 DNA reads TGTGCCAGCAGCGTCCTAGCGGGGGGGCTATACGAGCAGTACTTC. This chain joins TRBV28 and TRBJ2-7; 12 nucleotides line up with TRBD2. J lost 4 bases, V lost 6 bases, and 7 bases had no gene match. This CDR3 comprises 15 residues. Per the germline V gene, CDR1 is MDHEN and CDR2 is SYDVKM.

The chain recombines TRBV4-1 with TRBJ2-3; 13 nucleotides match TRBD2. Trimming took 1 base from V and 6 from J; bases not matched to a gene: 13. The CDR3 has 19 amino acids. Germline V gives CDR1 MGHRA, CDR2 YSYEKL. This CDR3 is CASSQAALRLAGGSDTQYF. The CDR3 region has the DNA TGCGCCAGCAGCCAAGCCGCTCTTAGACTAGCGGGGGGAAGCGATACGCAGTATTTT.

This clone was detected once. CDR3 protein: CASSVRSDSNQPQHF. The CDR3 DNA is TGTGCCAGTAGTGTCAGGTCCGATAGCAATCAGCCCCAGCATTTT. The chain uses TRBV19 and TRBJ1-5; D gene ambiguous. V dropped 5 bases and J dropped 0 bases, with 11 bases sitting between them. The CDR3 covers 15 residues. Germline CDR1 is LNHDA and CDR2 is SQIVND (reference sequence).

This clone was seen more than once but under ten times. This chain uses TRBV14 with TRBJ1-6; D uncertain. The CDR3 has 13 amino acids. Looked up from germline, CDR1 is SGHDN and CDR2 is FVKESK. V was shortened by 0 bases and J by 8 bases, with 5 bases between the two germline ends. Here the CDR3 DNA reads TGTGCCAGCAGCCAAGAACAGTATTCACCCCTCCACTTT. Translating it yields CASSQEQYSPLHF.

V usage is TRBV28 and J usage is TRBJ1-1; 8 nucleotides align to TRBD1. Germline-derived CDR1 and CDR2 are MDHEN and SYDVKM. Germline trimming cut 4 bases from V and 4 bases from J; bases unmatched to any gene: 8. The CDR3 totals 15 residues. The CDR3 spells CASSSPRTGFTEAFF. The CDR3 region has the DNA TGTGCCAGCAGTTCTCCTAGGACAGGGTTCACTGAAGCTTTCTTT.

V and J are TRBV5-5 and TRBJ1-2; 10 nucleotides agree with TRBD1. V shed 5 bases, J shed 6 bases, and the junction held 10 bases outside the gene matches. The CDR3 contains 15 residues. Germline values: CDR1 SGHKS, CDR2 YYEKEE (reference sequence). The CDR3 loop is CASRSPGTGVHGYTF. The CDR3 DNA reads TGTGCCAGCAGATCCCCCGGGACAGGGGTACATGGCTACACCTTC.

This chain's CDR3 is CASSVVGGPTEAFF. The CDR3 region has the DNA TGTGCCAGCAGCGTAGTCGGAGGCCCAACTGAAGCTTTCTTT. V is TRBV9 and J is TRBJ1-1; D is unresolved. This CDR3 spans 14 amino acids. Germline CDR1 and CDR2: SGDLS and YYNGEE. The V gene lost 0 bases and the J gene lost 5 bases, with 11 bases spanning the gap.

This chain joins TRBV19 and TRBJ2-5; the match to TRBD1 covers 12 bases. Germline V gene data show CDR1 as LNHDA and CDR2 as SQIVND (reference sequence). This CDR3 has 16 residues. V was clipped by 4 bases and J by 6 bases; unmatched bases: 9. CDR3 amino acids: CASSTPGTGGGKTQYF. The CDR3 coding sequence is TGTGCCAGTAGTACCCCCGGGACAGGGGGCGGAAAGACCCAGTACTTC.

In this sample, this clone turned up once. V is TRBV6-1 and J is TRBJ2-5, with 8 bases aligning to TRBD1. This CDR3 is built from 16 residues. The J segment lost 5 bases and the V segment lost 1 base, leaving 9 bases of the junction unmatched. Germline values: CDR1 MNHNS, CDR2 SASEGT. CDR3 bases: TGTGCCAGCAGTGAAGTAGGCAGGGGGCGCGAGGAGACCCAGTACTTC. Protein: CASSEVGRGREETQYF.

The chain links TRBV7-8 to TRBJ2-5, with 8 bases aligning to TRBD2. The CDR3 runs 16 residues. Germline CDR1 reads SGHVS; CDR2 reads FQNEAQ. V lost 5 bases to trimming and J lost 5 bases; unmatched junction nucleotides: 13. The CDR3 loop is CASSTRTRLARETQYF. In nucleotides, the CDR3 is TGTGCCAGCAGCACGCGGACCCGACTAGCGAGGGAGACCCAGTACTTC.

The chain is built from TRBV28 and TRBJ2-3; tentative D call: TRBD2 (7 bases). CDR1 is MDHEN and CDR2 is SYDVKM in the germline V gene. V shed 7 bases and J shed 1 base, with 12 bases lying between them. The length of the CDR3 is 14 residues. The CDR3 region is CASNGGAGTDTQYF. The CDR3 DNA sequence: TGTGCCAGCAATGGGGGGGCAGGCACAGATACGCAGTATTTT. Combining the CDR3 with reference TRBV28 and TRBJ2-3 gives the whole variable domain DVKVTQSSRYLVKRTGEKVFLECVQDMDHENMFWYRQDPGLGLRLIYFSYDVKMKEKGDIPEGYSVSREKKERFSLILESASTNQTSMYLCASNGGAGTDTQYFGPGTRLTVL.

The chain recombines TRBV7-3 with TRBJ2-2; D is uncertain. From germline, CDR1 is SGHTA and CDR2 FQGTGA. V was trimmed by 2 bases and J by 1 base, leaving 5 bases between them. CDR3 length equals 14 residues. CDR3 sequence: CASSLFKNTGELFF. CDR3 nucleotide sequence: TGTGCCAGCAGCTTATTCAAGAACACCGGGGAGCTGTTTTTT.

This clone was seen a single time. J is TRBJ2-1 and V is TRBV15, with 8 positions matching TRBD1. The germline V gene encodes CDR1 LNHNV and CDR2 YYDKDF (reference sequence). This CDR3 region has 12 residues. The ends lost 8 bases at V and 6 bases at J; junction bases unmatched: 3. Written as DNA, the CDR3 is TGTGCCACCGGACAGGGAGTCAATGAGCAGTTCTTC. This codes for CATGQGVNEQFF.

The chain recombines TRBV28 with TRBJ1-6, with unresolved D. The length of the CDR3 is 14 residues. Germline V CDR1 and CDR2: MDHEN, SYDVKM. V gave up 7 bases and J gave up 5 bases, with 12 bases separating them. Here the CDR3 reads CASTPRGNNSPLHF. CDR3 sequence (DNA): TGTGCCAGCACCCCCCGAGGGAATAATTCACCCCTCCACTTT.

This clone was seen a few times. V and J are TRBV9 and TRBJ1-1; 8 positions agree with TRBD1. Germline loops: CDR1 SGDLS, CDR2 YYNGEE. CDR3 length: 13 amino acids. The V gene end was trimmed by 7 bases and the J gene end by 7 bases; junction bases not matched to a gene: 9. The CDR3 DNA is TGTGCCAGCGCCCTGGGACAGGAGCTTGAAGCTTTCTTT. Its protein product is CASALGQELEAFF.

This chain uses TRBV11-2 with TRBJ2-3; no firm D call. V lost 3 bases and J 0 bases, leaving 10 bases between the germline ends. There are 15 residues in the CDR3. Per germline, CDR1 SGHAT and CDR2 FQNNGV. Here the CDR3 DNA reads TGTGCCAGCAGCTTTCAGGAATCTAGCACAGATACGCAGTATTTT. Its protein product is CASSFQESSTDTQYF.